This T cell receptor beta chain was sequenced during a study of human T cells and chemical hapten exposure (dated by TCRdb to the early 2020s). About the investigation overall: For sensitization, 2% DPC in acetone was applied to a 2 cm by 2 cm area of upper inner arm skin. Patients additionally received weekly therapeutic DPC doses to the scalp throughout the approximately 25-week study period. The study tracked peripheral blood TCR repertoire changes in vivo during primary and secondary sensitization to the hapten diphenylcyclopropenone (DPC) in alopecia patients. Blood for TCR sequencing was provided by twenty-nine alopecia patients at one to four time points (pre-sensitization, 2, 6 and 24 weeks). Libraries were combined into a pool for sequencing, and differences in TCR yield between samples came mainly from small differences in library volumes within the pool. Blood was sampled from patients pre-sensitization (week 0) and at 2, 6 and about 24 weeks after DPC sensitization. The patient cohort, mostly female, included alopecia areata with under or over 50% scalp involvement, alopecia totalis and alopecia universalis. Patch testing was performed on the upper back with Finn chambers containing 0.01% DPC, and the patch tests were scored after 6 days according to International Contact Dermatitis Research Group standards. On the study overall, not on this receptor specifically: Patch test score correlated positively with the number of PT1 expanded TCRs, reaching significance at thresholds 8, 16 and 32 but not at 4. Alopecia, a presumed autoimmune disease, was present in all patients, so the immune response of the patients might differ from that of healthy individuals. Expanded TCRs formed significantly more large CDR3 similarity clusters than pre-sensitization or healthy control sets, consistent with antigen-driven responses. DPC sensitization did not change the number of TCRs with a frequency above 1 in 1000, and there was no evidence of changes in global repertoire structure. Repeated subsampling changed both the strength of the expansion versus patch-test correlation and the threshold at which the correlation became significant.

Sequences MGHRA (CDR1) and YSYEKL (CDR2) are obtained from the germline V gene. The CDR3 has 15 amino acids, counting the end cysteine and phenylalanine. The read is trimmed to its CDR3 DNA, 45 bases read in frame from base 1. The library was made by RACE. TCRdb lists the instrument as NextSeq 500. Library preparation attached unique molecular identifiers to individual cDNA molecules for quantitative, reproducible TCR counting. For every blood RNA sample, sequencing covered both the TCR alpha and TCR beta chains. The published analysis was carried out like this. A median of roughly 100,000 TCRs per sample was observed, with a range of about 23,224 to 690,600. V, J and CDR3 annotation of the TCR reads was carried out using the Decombinator software suite. For PS versus PT1 abundance plots, all samples were subsampled to the same number of TCRs (28,000). Expanded TCRs were defined as absent before sensitization and observed at least eight times at the 2-week time point. The public reads were reanalyzed by TCRdb: fastp trimming at Q25, MiXCR alignment, in-frame beta chains only. For every CDR3 protein sequence, its rows merge into one entry that carries the most common genes and DNA. The V and J calls, along with clone size, are taken from TCRdb and not from the paper's own processing. Recorded for this sample are tens of thousands of distinct CDR3 sequences; around 11% of them occurred a single time. 3.5% of the sample rests with the top ten.

This clonotype was seen more than once but under ten times. Its binding antigen is unknown. Compared with germline, one end of the junction differs, possibly owing to a read error. Interpreted using the paper, the time point label stands for: patch test 1, 2 weeks after DPC sensitization. Taken with the paper, the label for treatment or condition translates to: therapeutic diphenylcyclopropenone sensitization with weekly scalp DPC. At every patch-test visit, the blood draw took place before the patch test was put on. To be eligible, patients had to be aged 18 to 70, diagnosed with alopecia and judged suitable for DPC therapy, while pregnant patients were excluded. Total RNA was isolated from unfractionated whole blood collected in Tempus Blood RNA tubes.

This receptor was taken from a woman aged 55-70 years with alopecia areata. Some clones in this sample may be carry-over from other donors' samples. The sequenced sample was whole blood, obtained in connection with sensitization to the hapten diphenylcyclopropenone (DPC). The rearrangement combines TRBV4-1 with TRBJ2-7; 8 of the junction bases match TRBD1. The CDR3 amino acid sequence is: CASSQGETGAYEQYF. The nucleotide sequence reads TGCGCCAGCAGTCAAGGCGAGACAGGGGCCTACGAGCAGTACTTC.